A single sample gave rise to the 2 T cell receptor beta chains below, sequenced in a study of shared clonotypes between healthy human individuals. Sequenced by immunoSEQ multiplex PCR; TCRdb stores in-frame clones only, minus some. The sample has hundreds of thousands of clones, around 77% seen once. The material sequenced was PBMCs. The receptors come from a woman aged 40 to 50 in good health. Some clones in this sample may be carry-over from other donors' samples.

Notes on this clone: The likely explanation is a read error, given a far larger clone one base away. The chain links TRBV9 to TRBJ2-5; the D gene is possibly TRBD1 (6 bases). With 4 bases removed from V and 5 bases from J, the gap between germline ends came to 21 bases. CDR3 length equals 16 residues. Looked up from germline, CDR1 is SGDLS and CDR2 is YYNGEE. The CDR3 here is CASSLEQGNGGETQYF. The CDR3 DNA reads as TGTGCCAGCAGCTTAGAACAGGGAAATGGTGGTGAGACCCAGTACTTC.

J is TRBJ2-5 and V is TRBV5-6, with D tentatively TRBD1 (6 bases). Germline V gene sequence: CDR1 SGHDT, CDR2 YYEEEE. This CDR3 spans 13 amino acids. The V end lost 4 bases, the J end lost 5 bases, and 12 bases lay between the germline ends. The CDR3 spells CASSRVGAETQYF. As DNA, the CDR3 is TGTGCCAGCAGCCGGGTGGGGGCTGAGACCCAGTACTTC. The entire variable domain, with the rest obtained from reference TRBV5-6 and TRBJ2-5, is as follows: DAGVTQSPTHLIKTRGQQVTLRCSPKSGHDTVSWYQQALGQGPQFIFQYYEEEERQRGNFPDRFSGHQFPNYSSELNVNALLLGDSALYLCASSRVGAETQYFGPGTRLLVL.